These 22 T cell receptor beta chains share one sample of origin, sequenced in a study of radiotherapy plus CTLA-4 blockade in lung cancer. Clones were read by immunoSEQ multiplex PCR, and TCRdb kept only the in-frame ones, dropping some. The data contain fewer than 95,000 clones, 83% of them singletons. The sequenced sample was peripheral blood, obtained from a patient treated with radiotherapy plus ipilimumab. The receptor set was obtained from a human donor with non-small cell lung cancer who had stable disease on radiotherapy plus ipilimumab.

This chain connects TRBV27 to TRBJ2-7; 10 bases match TRBD2. The CDR3 spans 14 residues. V lost 5 bases to trimming and J lost 4 bases; unmatched junction nucleotides: 5. Germline lookup yields CDR1 MNHEY and CDR2 SMNVEV (reference sequence). Here the CDR3 DNA reads TGTGCCAGCAGTGGGGGACTAGCGAGGTACGAGCAGTACTTC. Translation: CASSGGLARYEQYF.

The sample holds a few counts of this clone. The CDR3 bases are TGTGCCTGGAGTGTTCGGGAGGGGGACATTCAGTACTTC. It is translated as CAWSVREGDIQYF. The V gene is TRBV30, the J gene TRBJ2-4, with 8 positions matching TRBD2. V trimming: 0 bases; J trimming: 8 bases; junction bases outside the gene matches: 3. CDR1 is GTSNPN and CDR2 is SVGIG in the germline V gene (reference sequence). The CDR3 loop spans 13 amino acids. The variable domain in full, completed from reference TRBV30 and TRBJ2-4, reads SQTIHQWPATLVQPVGSPLSLECTVEGTSNPNLYWYRQAAGRGLQLLFYSVGIGQISSEVPQNLSASRPQDRQFILSSKKLLLSDSGFYLCAWSVREGDIQYFGAGTRLSVL.

The rearrangement links TRBV30 to TRBJ1-6; no definite D call. The CDR3 consists of 13 residues. V shed 7 bases and J shed 5 bases, with 12 bases lying between them. Germline V CDR1 and CDR2: GTSNPN, SVGIG (reference sequence). The CDR3 bases are TGTGCCTCCTCCCGGGCAAATAATTCACCCCTCCACTTT. Translating it yields CASSRANNSPLHF. Full variable domain (missing parts from reference TRBV30 and TRBJ1-6): SQTIHQWPATLVQPVGSPLSLECTVEGTSNPNLYWYRQAAGRGLQLLFYSVGIGQISSEVPQNLSASRPQDRQFILSSKKLLLSDSGFYLCASSRANNSPLHFGNGTRLTVT.

The V call is TRBV9, the J call TRBJ1-2; unclear D gene. The CDR3 is made up of 13 amino acids. CDR1 and CDR2 (germline): SGDLS, YYNGEE. Deletions cut 4 bases from V and 7 bases from J, with 14 bases between. The CDR3 sequence is CASSPDGVGGYTF. CDR3 coding DNA: TGTGCCAGCAGCCCCGACGGGGTTGGTGGCTACACCTTC.

In its sample, this clone was seen a few times. V gene TRBV5-4 combines with J gene TRBJ1-3; D remains ambiguous. This CDR3 comprises 13 residues. Per germline, CDR1 SGHNT and CDR2 YYREEE (reference sequence). Trimming took 4 bases from V and 4 from J, leaving 9 bases between them. In DNA, the CDR3 is TGTGCCAGCAGCCAACTAGCGGGAAACACCATATATTTT. Translation: CASSQLAGNTIYF.

The chain is built from TRBV2 and TRBJ1-4; the match to TRBD1 covers 10 bases. The trim removed 6 bases at V and 3 bases at J, leaving 7 bases unmatched. In germline, CDR1 is SNHLY, CDR2 FYNNEI. The CDR3 length is 16 residues. The CDR3: CASRISGTGANEKLFF. CDR3 coding DNA: TGTGCCAGCAGAATATCCGGGACAGGGGCTAATGAAAAACTGTTTTTT.

The chain joins TRBV6-6 to TRBJ1-6, with 8 bases matching TRBD1. Germline CDR1 MNHNY, CDR2 SVGAGI (reference sequence). The CDR3 is 14 amino acids. The V segment lost 6 bases and the J segment 7 bases; nucleotides outside the gene matches: 5. The CDR3 DNA follows: TGTGCCAGCAGACCCGACAGGGGCAATTCACCCCTCCACTTT. Amino acid sequence: CASRPDRGNSPLHF.

This sequence joins TRBV19 and TRBJ2-1, with TRBD2 matching 7 bases. Germline assignment: CDR1 LNHDA and CDR2 SQIVND (reference sequence). The CDR3 has 12 amino acids. Germline trimming cut 5 bases from V and 8 bases from J; bases unmatched to any gene: 3. The CDR3 DNA follows: TGTGCCAGTAGTGCACTAGCGTATGAGCAGTTCTTC. The encoded protein is CASSALAYEQFF. The full variable domain, in which reference TRBV19 and TRBJ2-1 provide the parts outside the CDR3, is DGGITQSPKYLFRKEGQNVTLSCEQNLNHDAMYWYRQDPGQGLRLIYYSQIVNDFQKGDIAEGYSVSREKKESFPLTVTSAQKNPTAFYLCASSALAYEQFFGPGTRLTVL.

This clone was seen more than once but under ten times. The chain links TRBV6-4 to TRBJ2-2; D is undetermined. Trimming left V 5 bases short and J 2 bases short, with 12 bases between. CDR1 and CDR2 (germline): MRHNA, SNTAGT. The CDR3 spans 15 residues. This CDR3 reads CASSQTPGNTGELFF. The CDR3 region has the DNA TGTGCCAGCAGTCAGACCCCCGGTAACACCGGGGAGCTGTTTTTT.

This chain joins TRBV10-1 and TRBJ2-5; 8 positions match TRBD2. The DNA end lines up better with TRBJ2-7; the J call may be wrong. Germline V gene sequence: CDR1 WNHNN, CDR2 SYGVQD (reference sequence). The CDR3 is 15 amino acids. This CDR3 is CASSPSGGGGNEQYF. CDR3 sequence (DNA): TGCGCCAGCAGTCCCTCCGGTGGCGGGGGGAACGAGCAGTACTTC.

This chain uses TRBV6-1 with TRBJ1-5; tentative D call: TRBD1 (6 bases). The CDR3 consists of 15 residues. Deletions cut 5 bases from V and 3 bases from J, with 14 bases between. CDR1 is MNHNS and CDR2 is SASEGT in the germline V gene. The chain's CDR3 is CASSRGRGANQPQHF. CDR3 DNA: TGTGCCAGCAGTCGGGGCAGGGGTGCCAATCAGCCCCAGCATTTT.

The chain joins TRBV19 to TRBJ1-5; D may be TRBD1 (6 bases). With 3 bases removed from V and 2 bases from J, the gap between germline ends came to 17 bases. The CDR3 totals 17 residues. Germline-derived CDR1 and CDR2 are LNHDA and SQIVND (reference sequence). The CDR3 DNA sequence: TGTGCCAGTAGTATTCCCAGACAAGGGGGTGGCAATCAGCCCCAGCATTTT. Amino acid sequence: CASSIPRQGGGNQPQHF.

J is TRBJ2-7 and V is TRBV29-1, with D perhaps TRBD1 (6 bases). The length of the CDR3 is 15 residues. The V gene lost 5 bases and the J gene lost 0 bases, with 17 bases spanning the gap. CDR1 and CDR2 from the germline V gene are SQVTM and ANQGSEA. As DNA, the CDR3 is TGCAGCGTTCTCGGAAACAGGGTGGCCTCCTACGAGCAGTACTTC. It yields the protein CSVLGNRVASYEQYF.

This chain uses TRBV29-1 with TRBJ2-1; TRBD2 agrees at 7 bases. V was pared by 8 bases and J by 6 bases, with 10 bases of the junction left unmatched. CDR1 is SQVTM, CDR2 ANQGSEA, per germline. CDR3 length: 13 amino acids. DNA of the CDR3: TGCAGCCTCACCTCCGGGGGGATCAATGAGCAGTTCTTC. Translation gives CSLTSGGINEQFF.

The rearrangement uses TRBV28 and TRBJ2-7, with TRBD1 matching 7 bases. CDR1 and CDR2 (germline): MDHEN, SYDVKM. V was pared by 2 bases and J by 4 bases, with 11 bases of the junction left unmatched. The CDR3 has 16 residues. The CDR3 coding sequence is TGTGCCAGCAGTTTAGAGGGACAGCGGATCTATTACGAGCAGTACTTC. It is translated as CASSLEGQRIYYEQYF.

This chain links TRBV5-6 with TRBJ1-4; D ambiguous. The CDR3 has 15 residues. Germline V gene data show CDR1 as SGHDT and CDR2 as YYEEEE. Trimming removed 4 bases at V and 0 bases at J, with 10 bases between. DNA for the CDR3: TGTGCCAGCAGCCATAACAGTGCAACTAATGAAAAACTGTTTTTT. This sequence encodes CASSHNSATNEKLFF.

This clone was seen a handful of times. The chain recombines TRBV6-1 with TRBJ2-1, with a tentative D call TRBD2 (6 bases). Germline values: CDR1 MNHNS, CDR2 SASEGT. This CDR3 contains 16 residues. Trimming cost V 3 bases and J 6 bases, with 18 bases left between them. Written as DNA, the CDR3 is TGTGCCAGCAGTGATTCTTGGACGGCGGGAACCAATGAGCAGTTCTTC. This sequence encodes CASSDSWTAGTNEQFF.

V and J are TRBV5-1 and TRBJ2-7, with 8 bases matching TRBD2. The CDR3 consists of 14 residues. Trimming took 0 bases from V and 2 from J; bases not matched to a gene: 1. Germline V gene sequence: CDR1 SGHRS, CDR2 YFSETQ. The CDR3 bases are TGCGCCAGCAGCTTGGACGGGGGGGCCTACGAGCAGTACTTC. Its protein is CASSLDGGAYEQYF.

The rearrangement uses TRBV18 and TRBJ2-3, with a tentative D call TRBD2 (5 bases). The V gene's germline CDR1 is KGHSH and CDR2 LQKENI. V dropped 3 bases and J dropped 3 bases, with 7 bases sitting between them. This CDR3 has 13 amino acids. DNA of the CDR3: TGTGCCAGCTCACCCACTAGAACAGATACGCAGTATTTT. As protein: CASSPTRTDTQYF.

The V call is TRBV10-3, the J call TRBJ2-4; TRBD2 aligns across 9 bases. J lost 6 bases, V lost 1 base, and 7 bases had no gene match. This CDR3 has 16 residues. CDR1 ENHRY and CDR2 SYGVKD come from the germline V gene. CDR3 region: CAISEFPSGDLNIQYF. For the CDR3, the DNA is TGTGCCATCAGTGAGTTTCCTAGCGGGGATTTAAACATTCAGTACTTC.

The V call is TRBV9, the J call TRBJ2-7; D unclear. V was shortened by 0 bases and J by 2 bases, with 6 bases between the two germline ends. The CDR3 contains 13 residues. CDR1 SGDLS and CDR2 YYNGEE come from the germline V gene. CDR3 in DNA: TGTGCCAGCAGCGTAGCTTTGACCTACGAGCAGTACTTC. Residues: CASSVALTYEQYF.

The rearrangement uses TRBV10-3 and TRBJ1-1; no definite D call. Trimming shortened V by 5 bases and J by 7 bases, and 14 bases separated the two germline ends. CDR3 size: 13 residues. Germline CDR1 ENHRY, CDR2 SYGVKD. The CDR3 loop is CAISNTTSFEAFF. CDR3 nucleotide sequence: TGTGCCATCAGTAACACTACCTCCTTTGAAGCTTTCTTT.